The 21 T cell receptor beta chains listed next were all sequenced from one sample in a study of cytomegalovirus exposure and HLA in healthy donors. In the PCR, 60 Vbeta and 13 Jbeta primers were used. Sequencing used immunoSEQ multiplex PCR; TCRdb keeps in-frame clones, though not all of them. The data hold under 250,000 clones, with about 81% observed a single time. The sample was PBMCs. The receptors come from a man between 35 and 55 years old in good health and CMV-seropositive.

This chain joins TRBV10-2 and TRBJ2-2; D perhaps matches TRBD2 (5 bases). The germline V and J ends were trimmed by 8 bases and 6 bases, with 16 bases remaining between them. The CDR3 has 14 amino acids. Per germline, CDR1 WSHSY and CDR2 SAAADI. In nucleotides, the CDR3 is TGCGCCAGCGCCGGGATATTTAGGGCCGGGGAGCTGTTTTTT. Residues: CASAGIFRAGELFF.

The V gene is TRBV7-2, the J gene TRBJ2-1; 7 bases match TRBD2. V was clipped by 2 bases and J by 4 bases; unmatched bases: 5. This CDR3 has 15 amino acids. The germline V gene has CDR1 SGHTA and CDR2 FQGNSA. This CDR3 is CASSLRIAGYNEQFF. CDR3 sequence (DNA): TGTGCCAGCAGCTTAAGGATAGCGGGTTACAATGAGCAGTTCTTC.

The chain employs TRBV6-6 and TRBJ2-3, with a possible D match to TRBD1 (6 bases). The CDR3 runs to 14 residues. V was cut by 11 bases and J by 2 bases, with 17 bases left in between. The germline gives CDR1 MNHNY, CDR2 SVGAGI (reference sequence). CDR3 DNA: TGTGCCGCAATGGTTGGGGGCTCCACAGATACGCAGTATTTT. Translation gives CAAMVGGSTDTQYF.

For this clone: The junction differs from germline at one of its ends, possibly a read error. The chain employs TRBV7-9 and TRBJ2-3; maybe TRBD2 (5 bases). The length of the CDR3 is 14 residues. Germline V lookup: CDR1 SEHNR, CDR2 FQNEAQ (reference sequence). CDR3 in amino acids: CSSSYEEDTDTQYF. The CDR3 DNA follows: TGTTCCAGCAGCTACGAGGAGGACACAGATACGCAGTATTTT.

This chain connects TRBV4-1 to TRBJ2-5; 7 nucleotides line up with TRBD2. V lost 1 base, J lost 3 bases, and 2 bases stayed unmatched. From germline, CDR1 is MGHRA and CDR2 YSYEKL. The length of the CDR3 is 14 residues. The CDR3 reads CASSQVGGKETQYF. DNA for the CDR3: TGCGCCAGCAGCCAAGTGGGGGGGAAAGAGACCCAGTACTTC.

This clone was observed a few times. V gene TRBV4-1 combines with J gene TRBJ1-6; D unresolved. Per the germline V gene, CDR1 is MGHRA and CDR2 is YSYEKL. There are 13 residues in the CDR3. The V end lost 1 base, the J end lost 10 bases, and 8 bases lay between the germline ends. The CDR3 bases are TGCGCCAGCAGCCAAGGCAGAACCTCACCCCTCCACTTT. Translated, it gives CASSQGRTSPLHF.

The rearrangement links TRBV27 to TRBJ1-5, with a tentative D call TRBD1 (5 bases). The CDR3 spans 15 residues. Germline CDR1 MNHEY, CDR2 SMNVEV (reference sequence). Trimming left V 2 bases short and J 5 bases short, with 13 bases between. The CDR3 region is CASSLRGGYYQPQHF. CDR3 nucleotides: TGTGCCAGCAGTTTACGGGGGGGGTATTATCAGCCCCAGCATTTT.

The chain joins TRBV4-1 to TRBJ2-7, with TRBD2 matching 10 bases. The CDR3 consists of 19 residues. Trimming at V came to 1 base and at J to 4 bases, leaving 16 bases not matched to a gene. The germline CDR1 and CDR2 sequences are MGHRA and YSYEKL. The CDR3 loop reads CASSQVWASGGPLGYEQYF. DNA of the CDR3: TGCGCCAGCAGCCAAGTTTGGGCTAGCGGGGGACCTCTTGGGTACGAGCAGTACTTC.

This chain links TRBV28 with TRBJ2-7, with a weak D call TRBD2 (6 bases). The V end was cut by 5 bases, the J end by 6 bases, with 11 bases between. Germline V gene data show CDR1 as MDHEN and CDR2 as SYDVKM. CDR3 size: 12 residues. CDR3 DNA: TGTGCCAGCAGTCCGGGGGTGATCGAGCAGTACGTC. Protein sequence: CASSPGVIEQYV.

The count of this clone is one. V is TRBV7-8 and J is TRBJ2-7, with unresolved D. This CDR3 is built from 16 residues. The V gene's germline CDR1 is SGHVS and CDR2 FQNEAQ. The V end lost 4 bases, the J end lost 2 bases, and 18 bases lay between the germline ends. CDR3 region: CASSSPLAVPTYEQYF. In DNA form, the CDR3 reads TGTGCCAGCAGCTCCCCCTTGGCGGTGCCGACCTACGAGCAGTACTTC.

The chain employs TRBV27 and TRBJ1-1; the D is unclear. The CDR3 extends over 15 amino acids. With 3 bases removed from V and 2 bases from J, the gap between germline ends came to 13 bases. Germline V gene sequence: CDR1 MNHEY, CDR2 SMNVEV (reference sequence). Here the CDR3 DNA reads TGTGCCAGCAGTTTGCTCCAGGCCACAAACACTGAAGCTTTCTTT. Protein product: CASSLLQATNTEAFF.

The sample holds one count of this clone. The J gene is TRBJ2-2, the V gene TRBV6-5, with D maybe TRBD1 (6 bases). The CDR3 has 15 amino acids. Germline values: CDR1 MNHEY, CDR2 SVGAGI. V dropped 6 bases and J dropped 0 bases, with 11 bases sitting between them. CDR3 DNA: TGTGCCAGCAGCCCCGACAGGTCGAACACCGGGGAGCTGTTTTTT. Encoded protein: CASSPDRSNTGELFF.

This chain links TRBV29-1 with TRBJ2-1; weak D call: TRBD2 (6 bases). The V and J ends lost 3 bases and 0 bases respectively, with 18 bases between them. Germline lookup yields CDR1 SQVTM and CDR2 ANQGSEA. The CDR3 has 17 residues. The CDR3 sequence is CSVDPVPGRSSYNEQFF. The DNA for the CDR3 is TGCAGCGTTGATCCGGTCCCTGGGAGGAGCTCCTACAATGAGCAGTTCTTC.

This clone has more than one count but fewer than ten. This sequence joins TRBV18 and TRBJ2-2; 7 bases map to TRBD1. The CDR3 consists of 15 residues. After removal of 5 bases from V and 2 bases from J, the junction contained 5 bases not matched to a gene. The V gene's germline CDR1 is KGHSH and CDR2 LQKENI. The DNA of the CDR3 is TGTGCCAGCTCAGGGCGACAGGGAAACACCGGGGAGCTGTTTTTT. This sequence encodes CASSGRQGNTGELFF. Full variable domain (missing parts from reference TRBV18 and TRBJ2-2): NAGVMQNPRHLVRRRGQEARLRCSPMKGHSHVYWYRQLPEEGLKFMVYLQKENIIDESGMPKERFSAEFPKEGPSILRIQQVVRGDSAAYFCASSGRQGNTGELFFGEGSRLTVL.

This clone was detected once. CDR3 loop: CASSRSDYEQYV. The CDR3 DNA sequence: TGTGCCAGCAGCCGAAGTGACTACGAGCAGTACGTC. The V call is TRBV5-8, the J call TRBJ2-7; D not resolved. This CDR3 region has 12 residues. Germline CDR1 SGHTS, CDR2 YDEGEE. Trimming left V 4 bases short and J 3 bases short, with 8 bases between.

V usage is TRBV11-2 and J usage is TRBJ2-3, with D perhaps matching TRBD2 (5 bases). Germline CDR1 and CDR2: SGHAT and FQNNGV. This CDR3 contains 15 residues. V was trimmed by 2 bases and J by 2 bases, leaving 11 bases between them. CDR3 protein: CASSLYPGSTDTQYF. DNA of the CDR3: TGTGCCAGCAGCTTATATCCGGGGTCCACAGATACGCAGTATTTT.

The rearrangement links TRBV5-1 to TRBJ1-1; 9 bases fit TRBD1. Germline values: CDR1 SGHRS, CDR2 YFSETQ. V shed 4 bases and J 11 bases; nucleotides not matched to a gene: 6. This CDR3 contains 12 residues. The CDR3 bases are TGCGCCAGCAGCGACGGACAGGGGAAGGCTTTCTTT. It translates to CASSDGQGKAFF.

V gene TRBV6-1 combines with J gene TRBJ1-2; no firm D call. Germline CDR1 reads MNHNS; CDR2 reads SASEGT. CDR3 length: 14 amino acids. Trimming removed 9 bases at V and 1 base at J, with 15 bases between. CDR3 residues: CASSITMDNYGYTF. The CDR3 region has the DNA TGTGCCAGTAGCATAACGATGGATAACTATGGCTACACCTTC.

The chain combines TRBV7-3 with TRBJ2-3; 8 nucleotides align to TRBD1. V lost 5 bases to trimming and J lost 3 bases; unmatched junction nucleotides: 7. CDR1 SGHTA and CDR2 FQGTGA come from the germline V gene. The CDR3 sequence is 15 residues long. The CDR3 loop reads CASSQQGVWTDTQYF. CDR3 DNA: TGTGCCAGCAGCCAACAGGGGGTGTGGACAGATACGCAGTATTTT.

The count of this clone is one. The chain has TRBV5-1 and TRBJ1-2; 11 bases fit TRBD1. J gave up 7 bases and V 4 bases, and 9 bases lay outside the gene matches. This CDR3 is 15 amino acids long. From germline, CDR1 is SGHRS and CDR2 YFSETQ. The CDR3 spells CASSGGTGGESGYTF. The CDR3 DNA reads as TGCGCCAGCAGCGGCGGGACAGGGGGAGAATCTGGCTACACCTTC.

This chain connects TRBV19 to TRBJ1-3; D remains ambiguous. Germline CDR1 reads LNHDA; CDR2 reads SQIVND (reference sequence). This CDR3 comprises 14 residues. V was clipped by 7 bases and J by 2 bases, with 12 bases between them. CDR3 coding DNA: TGTGCCAGTAATGAGGGAGGCACTGGAAACACCATATATTTT. This codes for CASNEGGTGNTIYF.